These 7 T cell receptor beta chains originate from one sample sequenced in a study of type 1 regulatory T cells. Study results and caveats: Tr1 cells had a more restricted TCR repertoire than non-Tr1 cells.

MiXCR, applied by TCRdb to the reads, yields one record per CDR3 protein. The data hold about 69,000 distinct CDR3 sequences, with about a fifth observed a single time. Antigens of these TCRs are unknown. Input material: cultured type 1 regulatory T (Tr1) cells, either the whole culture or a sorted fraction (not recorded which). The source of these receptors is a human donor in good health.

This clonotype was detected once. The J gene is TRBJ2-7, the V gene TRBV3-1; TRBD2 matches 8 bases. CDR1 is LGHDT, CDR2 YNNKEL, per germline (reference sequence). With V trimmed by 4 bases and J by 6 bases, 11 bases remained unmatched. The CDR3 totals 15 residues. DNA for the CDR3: TGTGCCAGCAGCCCCGACGCGCGGGAGGACGGCGAGCAGTACTTC. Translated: CASSPDAREDGEQYF.

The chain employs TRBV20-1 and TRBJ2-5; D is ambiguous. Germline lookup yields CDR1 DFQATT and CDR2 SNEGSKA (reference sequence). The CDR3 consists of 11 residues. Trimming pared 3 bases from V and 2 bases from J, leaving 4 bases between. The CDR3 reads CSAREQETQYF. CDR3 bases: TGCAGTGCTAGGGAGCAAGAGACCCAGTACTTC.

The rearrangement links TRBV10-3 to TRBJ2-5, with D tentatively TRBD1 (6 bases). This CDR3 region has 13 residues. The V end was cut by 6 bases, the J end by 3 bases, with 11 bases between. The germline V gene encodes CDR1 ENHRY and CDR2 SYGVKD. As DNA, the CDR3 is TGTGCCATCAGCCGGGACACCGAAGAGACCCAGTACTTC. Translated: CAISRDTEETQYF.

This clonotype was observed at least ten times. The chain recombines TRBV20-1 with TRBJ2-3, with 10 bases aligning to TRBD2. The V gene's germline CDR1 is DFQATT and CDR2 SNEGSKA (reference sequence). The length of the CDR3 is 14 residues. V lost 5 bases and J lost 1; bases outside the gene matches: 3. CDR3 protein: CSAALAGGTDTQYF. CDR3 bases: TGCAGTGCTGCGCTAGCGGGAGGCACAGATACGCAGTATTTT.

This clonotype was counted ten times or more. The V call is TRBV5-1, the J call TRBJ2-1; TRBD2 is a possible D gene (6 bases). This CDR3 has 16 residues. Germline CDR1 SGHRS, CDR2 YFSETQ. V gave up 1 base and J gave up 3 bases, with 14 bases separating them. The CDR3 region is CASSLTPGGHYNEQFF. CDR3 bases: TGCGCCAGCAGCTTGACCCCCGGGGGTCACTACAATGAGCAGTTCTTC.

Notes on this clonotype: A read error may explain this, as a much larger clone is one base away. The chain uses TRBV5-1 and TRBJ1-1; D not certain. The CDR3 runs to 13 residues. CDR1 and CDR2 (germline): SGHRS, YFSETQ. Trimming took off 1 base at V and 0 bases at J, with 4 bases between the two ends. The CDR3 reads CASSLILNTEAFF. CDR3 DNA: TGCGCCAGCAGCTTGATCCTGAACACTGAAGCTTTCTTT.

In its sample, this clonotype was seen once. This CDR3 reads CASSLLPGLELFF. The CDR3 DNA is TGCGCCAGCAGCTTGCTACCTGGGCTGGAACTGTTTTTT. V usage is TRBV5-1 and J usage is TRBJ2-2, with D uncertain. The CDR3 covers 13 residues. Per the germline V gene, CDR1 is SGHRS and CDR2 is YFSETQ. Trimming took 1 base from V and 14 from J, leaving 15 bases between them. Full variable domain (outside the CDR3, taken from reference TRBV5-1 and TRBJ2-2): KAGVTQTPRYLIKTRGQQVTLSCSPISGHRSVSWYQQTPGQGLQFLFEYFSETQRNKGNFPGRFSGRQFSNSRSEMNVSTLELGDSALYLCASSLLPGLELFFGEGSRLTVL.